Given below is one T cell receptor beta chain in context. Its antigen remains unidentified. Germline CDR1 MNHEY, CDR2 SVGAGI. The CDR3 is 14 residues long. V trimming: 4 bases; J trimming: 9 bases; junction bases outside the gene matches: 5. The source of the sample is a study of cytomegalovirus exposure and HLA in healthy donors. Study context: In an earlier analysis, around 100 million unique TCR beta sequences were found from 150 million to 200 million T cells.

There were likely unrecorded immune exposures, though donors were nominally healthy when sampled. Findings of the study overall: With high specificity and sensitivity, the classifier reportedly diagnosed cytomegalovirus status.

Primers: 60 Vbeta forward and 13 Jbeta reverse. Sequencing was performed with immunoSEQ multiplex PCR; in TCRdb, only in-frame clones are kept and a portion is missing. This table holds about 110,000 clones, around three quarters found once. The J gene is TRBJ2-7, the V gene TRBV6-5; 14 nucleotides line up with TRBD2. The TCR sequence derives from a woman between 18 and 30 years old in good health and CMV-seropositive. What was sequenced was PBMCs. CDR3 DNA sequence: TGTGCCAGCAGTTTGGGACTAGCGGGAGTGCGGCAGTACTTC. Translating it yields CASSLGLAGVRQYF.